The rows below give T cell receptor beta chains drawn from one sample of a study of cytomegalovirus exposure and HLA in healthy donors. Clones were read by immunoSEQ multiplex PCR, and TCRdb kept only the in-frame ones, dropping some. Of around 140,000 clones listed, approximately 88% were seen once; the top ten hold roughly 4.5%. The sequencing input was PBMCs. Source of these receptors: a man younger than 35 in good health and CMV-seropositive. CDR3s include the opening cysteine and the closing phenylalanine or tryptophan. The D gene is left open where the match is weak. Size is stated for part of the rows, as once, few or many counts, or as a class when the clone is expanded.

d_call	j_call	clone_size	v_call	cdr3_nt	cdr3_aa
NA	TRBJ2-7	NA	TRBV6-6	TGTGCCAGCAGTTACCAGCGGAGAGGGGAGGAAGAGCAGTACTTC	CASSYQRRGEEEQYF
NA	TRBJ2-5	NA	TRBV13	TGTGCCAGCAGCGAAGGAGTACAAGAGACCCAGTACTTC	CASSEGVQETQYF
TRBD2	TRBJ2-1	NA	TRBV27	TGTGCCAGCAGGCCTCTAGCGGGAGGGGGAAACAATGAGCAGTTCTTC	CASRPLAGGGNNEQFF
NA	TRBJ1-4	NA	TRBV7-9	TGTGCCAGCAGCTTATCAGGGGTCGATGAAAAACTGTTTTTT	CASSLSGVDEKLFF
TRBD1	TRBJ1-3	NA	TRBV13	TGTGCCAGCAGCTCCCGGGACAGGCCTGGAAACACCATATATTTT	CASSSRDRPGNTIYF
NA	TRBJ2-1	NA	TRBV15	TGTGCCACCAGCAGAGATCAAGGGGCTTACAATGAGCAGTTCTTC	CATSRDQGAYNEQFF
NA	TRBJ1-2	NA	TRBV15	TGTGCCACCAGCAGATCGAGCTTCTATGGCTACACCTTC	CATSRSSFYGYTF
TRBD1	TRBJ1-2	NA	TRBV27	TGTGCCAGCAGGGATCGACAGGGGGCCTATGGCTACACCTTC	CASRDRQGAYGYTF
NA	TRBJ1-1	NA	TRBV5-4	TGTGCCAGCAGCCTGGACAGTGAAGCTTTCTTT	CASSLDSEAFF
NA	TRBJ2-1	once	TRBV28	TGTGCCAGCAGCCCCCTAGGGGTCTTCTCCTACAATGAGCAGTTCTTC	CASSPLGVFSYNEQFF
NA	TRBJ1-1	NA	TRBV28	TGTGCCAGCACGGATCTGGGGAGGGGAATGAACACTGAAGCTTTCTTT	CASTDLGRGMNTEAFF
NA	TRBJ2-1	NA	TRBV14	TGTGCCAGCAGCCAACCAGTTTACAATGAGCAGTTCTTC	CASSQPVYNEQFF
NA	TRBJ2-7	NA	TRBV5-1	TGCGCCAGCAGCTCCTCCCTCTCCAGCTCCTACGAGCAGTACTTC	CASSSSLSSSYEQYF
TRBD2	TRBJ2-1	once	TRBV5-1	TGCGCCAGCAGCTTAGGGACTAGCGGTAATGAGCAGTTCTTC	CASSLGTSGNEQFF
TRBD1	TRBJ1-2	NA	TRBV27	TGTGCCAGCAGTTTCGACAGGGTTAGAGGCTACACCTTC	CASSFDRVRGYTF
NA	TRBJ2-4	NA	TRBV18	TGTGCCAGCTCCTCACGGACACCAGCCAAAAACATTCAGTACTTC	CASSSRTPAKNIQYF
NA	TRBJ2-5	once	TRBV4-1	TGCGCCAGCAGCCAAGATACGGGTTCAGAGACCCAGTACTTC	CASSQDTGSETQYF
NA	TRBJ1-1	NA	TRBV29-1	TGCAGCGTGGCACAGGGAGGGAGAACTGAAGCTTTCTTT	CSVAQGGRTEAFF
TRBD2	TRBJ2-3	NA	TRBV15	TGTGCCACCAGCAGAGCTTCAGGACTAGCGCAGTATTTT	CATSRASGLAQYF
NA	TRBJ2-1	many	TRBV10-2	TGCGCCAGCACCGGGACTGGCCACAATGAGCAGTTCTTC	CASTGTGHNEQFF
TRBD2	TRBJ2-1	NA	TRBV11-3	TGTGCCAGCAGCCACAGCGGGAGCGAACCCTACAATGAGCAGTTCTTC	CASSHSGSEPYNEQFF
NA	TRBJ2-5	NA	TRBV11-2	TGTGCCAGCAGCTTTGGGCGGGCTGAGACCCAGTACTTC	CASSFGRAETQYF
TRBD1	TRBJ1-1	NA	TRBV5-1	TGCGCCAGCACCCTGTCCCGACAGGGCCTGAACACTGAAGCTTTCTTT	CASTLSRQGLNTEAFF
NA	TRBJ1-2	NA	TRBV6-5	TGTGCCAGCAGTTACTCAGGGAGACAGGATGGCTACACCTTC	CASSYSGRQDGYTF
TRBD2	TRBJ2-1	NA	TRBV27	TGTGCCAGCAGTTTAAAGATAGCGGGAGGGAACAATGAGCAGTTCTTC	CASSLKIAGGNNEQFF
NA	TRBJ1-1	NA	TRBV6-6	TGTGCCAGCAGCGAGGGATCTTGGACTGAAGCTTTCTTT	CASSEGSWTEAFF
TRBD2	TRBJ2-3	NA	TRBV28	TGTGCCAGCAGTTCCAGCGGGGGGATCACAGATACGCAGTATTTT	CASSSSGGITDTQYF
NA	TRBJ2-1	NA	TRBV10-2	TGCGCCAGCAGTAATCCGGGACATACCAATGAGCAGTTCTTC	CASSNPGHTNEQFF
TRBD1	TRBJ1-5	NA	TRBV7-2	TGTGCCAGCAGCCCGACAGGGGTGTTCAATCAGCCCCAGCATTTT	CASSPTGVFNQPQHF
NA	TRBJ1-4	NA	TRBV5-4	TGTGCCAGCAGCGTTAGCGGGCTAACTAATGAAAAACTGTTTTTT	CASSVSGLTNEKLFF
NA	TRBJ1-3	NA	TRBV6-1	TGTGCCAGCAGTGAAAGCGTAGACACCATATATTTT	CASSESVDTIYF
NA	TRBJ1-2	NA	TRBV6-5	TGTGCCAGCAGTTACTCCCAGGGTCCCCTTAACTATGGCTACACCTTC	CASSYSQGPLNYGYTF
TRBD1	TRBJ1-1	once	TRBV5-1	TGCGCCAGCAGGATGACAGGGTTTGCTGAAGCTTTCTTT	CASRMTGFAEAFF
NA	TRBJ1-2	NA	TRBV14	TGTGCCAGCAGATTGACAGGAGCCTATGGCTACACCTTC	CASRLTGAYGYTF